This T cell receptor beta chain appears in the sequencing data of a study of blood T cell repertoires in COVID-19 (dated by TCRdb to the early 2020s). Regarding the study in general: Collaborator samples came from the United States, Italy and Spain and covered acute and convalescent phases of COVID-19. The prospective study material was composed of cDNA or gDNA derived from T cells, B-cell-depleted T cells, or PBMCs. Deeply sampled blood TCRbeta repertoires from subjects exposed to, actively infected with, or recovered from COVID-19 were included in the dataset. The repertoires were released in a freely available public database meant as a resource for research on the immune response to SARS-CoV-2. Samples came from the ongoing ImmuneRACE study (first 160 participants) plus 1,254 subjects from 6 global collaborators. The sample metadata nearly always contained a de-identified subject ID, COVID-19 status, age in years and sex. Where available, HLA class I and class II types were obtained from metadata supplied by the sample provider rather than from assay-based typing.

Regarding this clone: No antigen is known for it. A read error may account for a junction end that differs from germline.

Paper-wide results and their limitations: The amount of clinical and demographic metadata varied by source and participant and was provided uncurated.

Whole blood was collected in K2EDTA tubes by collaborating institutions according to the institutions' own protocols. Collaborator samples were shipped for TCRbeta analysis as frozen whole blood, isolated PBMCs, or DNA extracted from either sample type. TCRbeta CDR3 regions were amplified from genomic DNA using the immunoSEQ Assay, a bias-controlled multiplex PCR. In the paper's pipeline: Within the assay, amplification of reference gene primers was used to estimate how many nucleated cells each sample contained. Sequence reads were collapsed and filtered to measure the absolute abundance of every unique TCRbeta CDR3 rearrangement. Productive Simpson clonality was computed per sample as the square root of Simpson's diversity index over productive rearrangements. In its TCRdb copy, this immuneACCESS table keeps in-frame sequences only and misses some clones. Where compared with another copy, unresolved V genes explain less than half of these, and the others have no known cause. The DNA was the basis for D and trimming; V, J and clone size are from that table. The sample includes approximately 73,000 clones, with about 88% observed a single time. The top ten clones comprise roughly 9.6% of the sample.

This clonotype originated in a man at least 80 years old with acute or convalescent COVID-19. The sample was peripheral blood.

The bases read TGTGCCAGCAGTCCGTCGACAGTCTCTGAGGCTTTCTTT. Its protein reads: CASSPSTVSEAFF. The rearranged chain carries TRBV12-3 or TRBV12-4 and TRBJ1-1, and the D gene may be TRBD1, 5 bases matching. The CDR3 measures 13 amino acids from cysteine to phenylalanine. Just CDR3 DNA is preserved here, 39 bases in frame from base 1.